Each of the 21 T cell receptor beta chains below was sequenced from the same sample in a study of blood T cell repertoires in COVID-19. Data came from immunoSEQ multiplex PCR; TCRdb stores just in-frame clones and leaves some out. The table lists around 370,000 clones, about 88% of them singletons. The sample taken for sequencing was PBMCs or T cells enriched from blood (not recorded which). The receptors originated from a woman aged 18-29 years who had recovered from COVID-19.

This clone was recorded a few times. The V call is TRBV2, the J call TRBJ2-7, with D perhaps TRBD2 (7 bases). Germline V gives CDR1 SNHLY, CDR2 FYNNEI. V lost 7 bases, J lost 2 bases, and 21 bases lay in between. The CDR3 runs 16 residues. CDR3 coding DNA: TGTGCCAGCATCGTTCGACGGGGGGACAAAGCCTACGAGCAGTACTTC. Protein product: CASIVRRGDKAYEQYF.

The chain is built from TRBV7-9 and TRBJ1-2; D gene unclear. The V end was cut by 6 bases, the J end by 2 bases, with 7 bases between. In germline, CDR1 is SEHNR, CDR2 FQNEAQ (reference sequence). The CDR3 contains 12 residues. In DNA form, the CDR3 reads TGTGCCAGCAGAACAGCCAACTATGGCTACACCTTC. This encodes CASRTANYGYTF.

The genes are TRBV10-3 and TRBJ2-1; D is uncertain. This CDR3 is 15 amino acids long. Germline-derived CDR1 and CDR2 are ENHRY and SYGVKD. V was pared by 4 bases and J by 0 bases, with 10 bases between. Here the CDR3 reads CAISARSGSYNEQFF. CDR3 sequence (DNA): TGTGCCATCAGTGCCAGGTCTGGCTCCTACAATGAGCAGTTCTTC.

This chain uses TRBV5-8 with TRBJ2-1; a possible D gene is TRBD1 (5 bases). The CDR3 length is 16 residues. The germline V gene encodes CDR1 SGHTS and CDR2 YDEGEE. Trimming took off 0 bases at V and 2 bases at J, with 12 bases between the two ends. The CDR3 nucleotides read TGTGCCAGCAGCTTGGGTGAAGGGGCACCCTACAATGAGCAGTTCTTC. It specifies CASSLGEGAPYNEQFF.

The V gene is TRBV6-5, the J gene TRBJ1-2, with 7 bases aligning to TRBD1. The CDR3 consists of 16 residues. The V gene's germline CDR1 is MNHEY and CDR2 SVGAGI. Trimming removed 4 bases from V and 0 bases from J; junction bases left unmatched: 8. The CDR3 DNA follows: TGTGCCAGCAGTTCCCCCCGGGACAGACCTAACTATGGCTACACCTTC. It translates to CASSSPRDRPNYGYTF.

The chain links TRBV14 to TRBJ2-5; 8 positions agree with TRBD1. CDR3 length: 17 residues. Germline CDR1 SGHDN, CDR2 FVKESK. V lost 5 bases, J lost 5 bases, and 16 bases stayed unmatched. The CDR3 reads CASSLEARTGSWETQYF. The CDR3 region has the DNA TGTGCCAGCAGCTTAGAAGCCCGGACAGGGTCTTGGGAGACCCAGTACTTC.

The chain employs TRBV9 and TRBJ2-2; 9 bases match TRBD1. V shed 0 bases and J 6 bases; nucleotides not matched to a gene: 6. The CDR3 totals 16 residues. Per the germline V gene, CDR1 is SGDLS and CDR2 is YYNGEE. The CDR3 DNA is TGTGCCAGCAGCGTAGGAGGGACAGGGTACGCCGGGGAGCTGTTTTTT. Its protein is CASSVGGTGYAGELFF.

V usage is TRBV4-2 and J usage is TRBJ1-1; D gene unclear. The CDR3 runs 14 residues. V was cut by 8 bases and J by 1 base, with 14 bases left in between. Germline CDR1 and CDR2: LGHNA and YNFKEQ. Here the CDR3 DNA reads TGTGCCAGCGGGATGTCTCGGGGGAACACTGAAGCTTTCTTT. Amino acid sequence: CASGMSRGNTEAFF.

V gene TRBV28 combines with J gene TRBJ2-5; 7 bases line up with TRBD2. Unmatched junction bases numbered 10, after V lost 5 bases and J lost 4 bases. This CDR3 has 15 amino acids. Germline V CDR1 and CDR2: MDHEN, SYDVKM. The DNA for the CDR3 is TGTGCCAGCAGTCCCAGCCCTAGCGGAACAGAGACCCAGTACTTC. This codes for CASSPSPSGTETQYF.

The V and J genes are TRBV4-1 and TRBJ2-5; D unclear. Germline values: CDR1 MGHRA, CDR2 YSYEKL. The CDR3 length is 11 residues. Trimming removed 1 base at V and 9 bases at J, with 6 bases between. This CDR3 reads CASSQGHPQYF. The CDR3 nucleotides are TGCGCCAGCAGCCAAGGGCACCCCCAGTACTTC.

In nucleotides, the CDR3 is TGTGCCAGCAGCTTAATTATGAGGGACAGCAAGTATCAGCCCCAGCATTTT. The encoded protein is CASSLIMRDSKYQPQHF. V usage is TRBV7-8 and J usage is TRBJ1-5, with TRBD1 matching over 7 bases. The trim removed 2 bases at V and 5 bases at J, leaving 12 bases unmatched. Germline CDR1 and CDR2: SGHVS and FQNEAQ. There are 17 residues in the CDR3.

The chain uses TRBV29-1 and TRBJ2-3; 9 positions agree with TRBD1. This CDR3 has 14 amino acids. With V trimmed by 4 bases and J by 4 bases, 6 bases remained unmatched. CDR1 is SQVTM and CDR2 is ANQGSEA in the germline V gene. The CDR3 DNA follows: TGCAGCGTTGCGAAAAGGGACAGGGCAGATACGCAGTATTTT. Its translation: CSVAKRDRADTQYF.

The V gene is TRBV19, the J gene TRBJ1-5; D unresolved. CDR1 LNHDA and CDR2 SQIVND come from the germline V gene (reference sequence). This CDR3 is built from 15 residues. V lost 1 base and J lost 7, with 14 bases in between. The CDR3 spells CASSIVAGIRQPQHF. CDR3 nucleotides: TGTGCCAGTAGTATAGTCGCCGGGATAAGACAGCCCCAGCATTTT.

This clone was observed at least ten times. This CDR3 reads CASSLSYGQFF. CDR3 DNA sequence: TGTGCCAGCAGCTTGAGCTATGGGCAGTTCTTC. V is TRBV7-9 and J is TRBJ2-1; D ambiguous. The CDR3 loop spans 11 amino acids. V dropped 3 bases and J dropped 12 bases, with 9 bases sitting between them. Germline V gives CDR1 SEHNR, CDR2 FQNEAQ (reference sequence).

The rearrangement links TRBV14 to TRBJ2-7; weak D call: TRBD1 (6 bases). The length of the CDR3 is 15 residues. Looked up from germline, CDR1 is SGHDN and CDR2 is FVKESK. V lost 2 bases, J lost 3 bases, and 14 bases lay in between. The CDR3 bases are TGTGCCAGCAGCCAAACGGCAGGGGTGGTCTACGAGCAGTACTTC. Its protein is CASSQTAGVVYEQYF.

The chain joins TRBV5-6 to TRBJ1-4; the D gene is possibly TRBD1 (6 bases). Trimming removed 2 bases at V and 7 bases at J, with 15 bases between. Germline CDR1 is SGHDT and CDR2 is YYEEEE. The CDR3 is 15 amino acids. The CDR3, as DNA: TGTGCCAGCAGCTTTTCCGGCAGGGGAATTGAAAAACTGTTTTTT. Its translation: CASSFSGRGIEKLFF. Full variable domain (outside the CDR3, taken from reference TRBV5-6 and TRBJ1-4): DAGVTQSPTHLIKTRGQQVTLRCSPKSGHDTVSWYQQALGQGPQFIFQYYEEEERQRGNFPDRFSGHQFPNYSSELNVNALLLGDSALYLCASSFSGRGIEKLFFGSGTQLSVL.

This chain uses TRBV7-6 with TRBJ2-1, with 14 bases identical to TRBD2. Trimming at V came to 4 bases and at J to 2 bases, leaving 13 bases not matched to a gene. CDR1 is SGHVS and CDR2 is FNYEAQ in the germline V gene. The CDR3 sequence is 20 residues long. The CDR3, as DNA: TGTGCCAGCAGCTCACCCCCGACTAGCGGGGGGGTAGATCCCTACAATGAGCAGTTCTTC. Translating gives CASSSPPTSGGVDPYNEQFF.

The chain combines TRBV27 with TRBJ2-7; 10 bases are shared with TRBD2. The CDR3 consists of 15 residues. J lost 1 base, V lost 2 bases, and 2 bases had no gene match. Germline lookup yields CDR1 MNHEY and CDR2 SMNVEV (reference sequence). The CDR3 loop reads CASSLLSGGSYEQYF. The CDR3 DNA reads TGTGCCAGCAGTTTACTTAGCGGGGGGTCCTACGAGCAGTACTTC.

This sequence joins TRBV14 and TRBJ2-1, with TRBD2 identical over 8 bases. Germline assignment: CDR1 SGHDN and CDR2 FVKESK. This CDR3 region has 16 residues. Unmatched junction bases numbered 8, after V lost 2 bases and J lost 5 bases. As DNA, the CDR3 is TGTGCCAGCAGCCAATATGCCGGGGGGGCTCACAATGAGCAGTTCTTC. Protein sequence: CASSQYAGGAHNEQFF.

This clone was picked up one time. The chain uses TRBV9 and TRBJ2-2, with TRBD1 matching over 9 bases. This CDR3 comprises 15 residues. J gave up 3 bases and V 3 bases, and 3 bases lay outside the gene matches. Germline V gene data show CDR1 as SGDLS and CDR2 as YYNGEE. The CDR3 loop is CASSATGGDTGELFF. CDR3 bases: TGTGCCAGCAGCGCGACAGGGGGGGACACCGGGGAGCTGTTTTTT.

The V and J genes are TRBV4-1 and TRBJ2-7, with TRBD1 matching 7 bases. J was trimmed by 0 bases and V by 6 bases; bases with no gene match: 8. The germline V gene encodes CDR1 MGHRA and CDR2 YSYEKL. The CDR3 is 15 residues long. CDR3 nucleotide sequence: TGCGCCAGCAGTTTTACAGGGGCCTACTCCTACGAGCAGTACTTC. It is translated as CASSFTGAYSYEQYF.